These 30 T cell receptor beta chains were sequenced from one sample in a study of control samples from healthy donors and cancer patients (dated by TCRdb to the early 2020s). Library preparation employed the immunoSEQ multiplex PCR assay. TCRdb took this table from immuneACCESS and kept in-frame rearrangements with V and J called. Such tables lack part of the clones; where checked against another copy, unresolved V genes explain under half of the gap, and the rest is unexplained. For this sample the table gives under 90,000 clones, of which about 92% were detected only once. In total, the top ten clones hold more than 5% of the sample. The sequenced sample consisted of blood. All receptors derive from a woman aged 55-70 years in good health.

The chain is built from TRBV29-1 and TRBJ2-7; TRBD2 agrees at 11 bases. The CDR3 totals 15 residues. Germline V gives CDR1 SQVTM, CDR2 ANQGSEA. Losses at the gene ends were 6 bases for V and 0 bases for J; bases not matched to a gene: 7. CDR3 bases: TGCAGCGTGAGATACGGGACTAGCGGCTCCTACGAGCAGTACTTC. Translation gives CSVRYGTSGSYEQYF.

The V call is TRBV28, the J call TRBJ2-5; D gene ambiguous. V was cut by 5 bases and J by 5 bases, with 15 bases left in between. Per germline, CDR1 MDHEN and CDR2 SYDVKM. CDR3 size: 14 residues. The CDR3: CASSPHTVTETQYF. The DNA for the CDR3 is TGTGCCAGCAGTCCCCACACGGTAACGGAGACCCAGTACTTC.

The chain joins TRBV18 to TRBJ1-2; TRBD1 might be the D (6 bases). The ends were cut back, 3 bases at V and 7 bases at J, with 18 bases in the middle. The CDR3 runs 15 residues. Looked up from germline, CDR1 is KGHSH and CDR2 is LQKENI. Here the CDR3 reads CASSPNRDAVGGYTF. Here the CDR3 DNA reads TGTGCCAGCTCACCGAACAGGGATGCGGTCGGTGGCTACACCTTC. Complete variable domain (other parts from reference TRBV18 and TRBJ1-2): NAGVMQNPRHLVRRRGQEARLRCSPMKGHSHVYWYRQLPEEGLKFMVYLQKENIIDESGMPKERFSAEFPKEGPSILRIQQVVRGDSAAYFCASSPNRDAVGGYTFGSGTRLTVV.

V gene TRBV20-1 combines with J gene TRBJ2-7; D is possibly TRBD1 (5 bases). In germline, CDR1 is DFQATT, CDR2 SNEGSKA (reference sequence). The CDR3 runs to 11 residues. CDR3 amino acids: CMPTAPYEQYF. The DNA of the CDR3 is TGCATGCCGACAGCCCCCTACGAGCAGTACTTC.

This sequence joins TRBV2 and TRBJ1-4; D possibly corresponds to TRBD1 (5 bases). Trimming took off 6 bases at V and 7 bases at J, with 15 bases between the two ends. The CDR3 totals 14 residues. Germline V gives CDR1 SNHLY, CDR2 FYNNEI. CDR3 DNA sequence: TGTGCCAGCAGGAGGAGGGGTGGGGGTGAAAAACTGTTTTTT. It codes for CASRRRGGGEKLFF. Full variable domain (outside the CDR3, taken from reference TRBV2 and TRBJ1-4): EPEVTQTPSHQVTQMGQEVILRCVPISNHLYFYWYRQILGQKVEFLVSFYNNEISEKSEIFDDQFSVERPDGSNFTLKIRSTKLEDSAMYFCASRRRGGGEKLFFGSGTQLSVL.

This chain uses TRBV7-8 with TRBJ1-5; 7 bases align to TRBD1. The CDR3 has 16 residues. With V trimmed by 4 bases and J by 0 bases, 6 bases remained unmatched. Germline V lookup: CDR1 SGHVS, CDR2 FQNEAQ. The CDR3 nucleotides are TGTGCCAGCAGCTCCCGGGACAGCTATAGCAATCAGCCCCAGCATTTT. The encoded protein is CASSSRDSYSNQPQHF. The full variable domain, completed using reference TRBV7-8 and TRBJ1-5, is GAGVSQSPRYKVAKRGQDVALRCDPISGHVSLFWYQQALGQGPEFLTYFQNEAQLDKSGLPSDRFFAERPEGSVSTLKIQRTQQEDSAVYLCASSSRDSYSNQPQHFGDGTRLSIL.

CDR3 loop: CASSPGIGGETEAFF. The CDR3 DNA follows: TGTGCCAGCTCACCCGGGATAGGGGGAGAGACTGAAGCTTTCTTT. V usage is TRBV18 and J usage is TRBJ1-1, with D maybe TRBD1 (6 bases). Trimming removed 3 bases from V and 5 bases from J, with 16 bases in between. The germline V gene has CDR1 KGHSH and CDR2 LQKENI. The CDR3 length is 15 residues.

This sequence joins TRBV5-4 and TRBJ2-2; D is unclear. V shed 0 bases and J shed 2 bases, with 5 bases lying between them. Per the germline V gene, CDR1 is SGHNT and CDR2 is YYREEE (reference sequence). The CDR3 totals 14 residues. Written as DNA, the CDR3 is TGTGCCAGCAGCTTGGATTCTAACACCGGGGAGCTGTTTTTT. As protein: CASSLDSNTGELFF.

The chain recombines TRBV4-2 with TRBJ2-3; no firm D call. V was clipped by 0 bases and J by 1 base, with 11 bases between them. Germline V gives CDR1 LGHNA, CDR2 YNFKEQ. The CDR3 length is 16 residues. The DNA for the CDR3 is TGTGCCAGCAGCCAAGAGGACGGTTTCGGCACAGATACGCAGTATTTT. Amino acids: CASSQEDGFGTDTQYF.

As to this clone: One junction end does not reproduce the germline sequence, and a read error may be involved. The V and J genes are TRBV28 and TRBJ1-1; D is possibly TRBD1 (5 bases). CDR1 and CDR2 (germline): MDHEN, SYDVKM. The CDR3 sequence is 15 residues long. CDR3 coding DNA: TGTGCCAGCAGTTGGGGCAGGTTATGGAACACTGAAGCTTTCTTC. Its translation: CASSWGRLWNTEAFF.

The chain couples TRBV21-1 to TRBJ1-1. TRBV21-1 is a recognized pseudogene. The CDR3 totals 17 residues. CDR3 in DNA: TGTGCCAGCAGCTGTCGGGAGGGGCAGGAAATGAACACTGAAGCTTTCTTT. Amino acid sequence: CASSCREGQEMNTEAFF.

By frequency in the sample, this clone is medium-sized. Additional DNA sequences in this sample encode the identical CDR3. The genes are TRBV14 and TRBJ1-4; weak D call: TRBD1 (5 bases). The germline V gene has CDR1 SGHDN and CDR2 FVKESK. This CDR3 spans 14 amino acids. Trimming took 4 bases from V and 7 from J, leaving 13 bases between them. The DNA of the CDR3 is TGTGCCAGCAGCCCGAGGTGGGGCGGTGAAAAACTGTTTTTT. Translated, it gives CASSPRWGGEKLFF. The whole variable domain, filled in from reference TRBV14 and TRBJ1-4, reads EAGVTQFPSHSVIEKGQTVTLRCDPISGHDNLYWYRRVMGKEIKFLLHFVKESKQDESGMPNNRFLAERTGGTYSTLKVQPAELEDSGVYFCASSPRWGGEKLFFGSGTQLSVL.

The J gene is TRBJ1-1, the V gene TRBV18; D not certain. V dropped 1 base and J dropped 1 base, with 7 bases sitting between them. This CDR3 has 14 residues. Looked up from germline, CDR1 is KGHSH and CDR2 is LQKENI. CDR3 nucleotides: TGTGCCAGCTCACCACAGGGCGAGAACACTGAAGCTTTCTTT. This encodes CASSPQGENTEAFF.

This sequence joins TRBV5-1 and TRBJ2-5, with D maybe TRBD1 (5 bases). Trimming took off 0 bases at V and 5 bases at J, with 14 bases between the two ends. Germline values: CDR1 SGHRS, CDR2 YFSETQ. The CDR3 has 15 residues. As DNA, the CDR3 is TGCGCCAGCAGCTTGGGGCAGGGAAATAAGGAGACCCAGTACTTC. Its protein product is CASSLGQGNKETQYF. Full variable domain (missing parts from reference TRBV5-1 and TRBJ2-5): KAGVTQTPRYLIKTRGQQVTLSCSPISGHRSVSWYQQTPGQGLQFLFEYFSETQRNKGNFPGRFSGRQFSNSRSEMNVSTLELGDSALYLCASSLGQGNKETQYFGPGTRLLVL.

V and J are TRBV3-1 (or the pseudogene TRBV3-2) and TRBJ2-7, with 8 bases fitting TRBD1. The CDR3 consists of 15 residues. With V trimmed by 2 bases and J by 2 bases, 5 bases remained unmatched. Germline loops: CDR1 LGHDT, CDR2 YNNKEL (reference sequence). Here the CDR3 DNA reads TGTGCCAGCAGCCAACCCGGGACAGGAACCTACGAGCAGTACTTC. It is translated as CASSQPGTGTYEQYF.

The sample holds one count of this clone. The chain links TRBV28 to TRBJ1-3; no reliable D call. This CDR3 is built from 12 residues. Germline CDR1 and CDR2: MDHEN and SYDVKM. Trimming stripped 6 bases from V and 6 bases from J, with 9 bases between. The CDR3 DNA is TGTGCCAGCAGGGCTCCCCAAAACACCATATATTTT. Amino acids: CASRAPQNTIYF. Together with reference TRBV28 and TRBJ1-3, the CDR3 gives the full variable domain: DVKVTQSSRYLVKRTGEKVFLECVQDMDHENMFWYRQDPGLGLRLIYFSYDVKMKEKGDIPEGYSVSREKKERFSLILESASTNQTSMYLCASRAPQNTIYFGEGSWLTVV.

The chain is built from TRBV6-6 and TRBJ2-7; D is unresolved. V lost 5 bases and J 5 bases, leaving 10 bases between the germline ends. This CDR3 has 12 residues. CDR1 is MNHNY, CDR2 SVGAGI, per germline (reference sequence). In DNA, the CDR3 is TGTGCCAGCAGTCTCGACCGCCACGAGCAGTACTTC. Encoded protein: CASSLDRHEQYF.

The J gene is TRBJ2-7, the V gene TRBV19; weak D call: TRBD1 (6 bases). The V and J ends lost 7 bases and 6 bases respectively, with 22 bases between them. There are 15 residues in the CDR3. The V gene's germline CDR1 is LNHDA and CDR2 SQIVND (reference sequence). The CDR3 nucleotides read TGTGCCAGTACCAATTCCGGGACACAGCCTACCGAGCAGTACTTC. It yields the protein CASTNSGTQPTEQYF.

This sequence joins TRBV5-6 and TRBJ2-3, with 7 bases identical to TRBD1. The J segment lost 0 bases and the V segment lost 1 base, leaving 5 bases of the junction unmatched. The germline CDR1 and CDR2 sequences are SGHDT and YYEEEE. The CDR3 is made up of 16 amino acids. CDR3 region: CASSLRTGTSTDTQYF. The CDR3 coding sequence is TGTGCCAGCAGCTTGAGGACAGGAACGAGCACAGATACGCAGTATTTT.

The CDR3 DNA follows: TGCAGCGCCGGGGGGTGGGGCGCTGAAGCTTTCTTT. As protein: CSAGGWGAEAFF. The chain recombines TRBV29-1 with TRBJ1-1, with a possible D match to TRBD1 (5 bases). V lost 7 bases and J 6 bases, leaving 15 bases between the germline ends. CDR1 SQVTM and CDR2 ANQGSEA come from the germline V gene. This CDR3 region has 12 residues.

The chain carries TRBV28 and TRBJ1-2; no clear D gene. The CDR3 length is 14 residues. From germline, CDR1 is MDHEN and CDR2 SYDVKM. Trimming cost V 6 bases and J 1 base, with 12 bases left between them. In DNA, the CDR3 is TGTGCCAGCAGATCTAACGGGCTTAACTATGGCTACACCTTC. Its protein is CASRSNGLNYGYTF.

The chain joins TRBV5-5 to TRBJ2-7; weak D call: TRBD2 (7 bases). Germline values: CDR1 SGHKS, CDR2 YYEKEE (reference sequence). V was cut by 1 base and J by 5 bases, with 19 bases left in between. The CDR3 sequence is 16 residues long. CDR3 in amino acids: CASSLLGGRPGNEQYF. The DNA for the CDR3 is TGTGCCAGCAGCTTGCTGGGGGGGCGCCCGGGAAACGAGCAGTACTTC.

The chain joins TRBV5-1 to TRBJ2-3; 8 nucleotides match TRBD2. The V gene end was trimmed by 3 bases and the J gene end by 3 bases; junction bases not matched to a gene: 3. The CDR3 runs 14 residues. Germline values: CDR1 SGHRS, CDR2 YFSETQ. CDR3 nucleotide sequence: TGCGCCAGCAGCTACCAGCGGGAGACAGATACGCAGTATTTT. It codes for CASSYQRETDTQYF.

The rearrangement links TRBV21-1 to TRBJ2-2; the table's D call, TRBD1, has no DNA check behind it. TRBV21-1 is designated a pseudogene. The length of the CDR3 is 15 residues. The CDR3 reads CASSKRQANTGELFF. CDR3 sequence (DNA): TGTGCCAGCAGCAAGCGACAGGCGAACACCGGGGAGCTGTTTTTT.

This rearrangement joins TRBV18 to TRBJ2-2, with a weak D call TRBD2 (5 bases). The CDR3 covers 14 residues. Germline CDR1 is KGHSH and CDR2 is LQKENI. With 1 base removed from V and 5 bases from J, the gap between germline ends came to 8 bases. CDR3 residues: CASSPLARTGELFF. CDR3 bases: TGTGCCAGCTCACCACTAGCGAGGACCGGGGAGCTGTTTTTT.

V gene TRBV19 combines with J gene TRBJ1-5; 7 bases are shared with TRBD1. Germline CDR1 LNHDA, CDR2 SQIVND (reference sequence). V shed 6 bases, J shed 5 bases, and the junction held 13 bases outside the gene matches. This CDR3 spans 16 amino acids. CDR3 nucleotides: TGTGCCAGTAGAACCGTGGGGACAGAGGGGTATCAGCCCCAGCATTTT. Its protein is CASRTVGTEGYQPQHF. The full variable domain, its missing parts supplied by reference TRBV19 and TRBJ1-5, is DGGITQSPKYLFRKEGQNVTLSCEQNLNHDAMYWYRQDPGQGLRLIYYSQIVNDFQKGDIAEGYSVSREKKESFPLTVTSAQKNPTAFYLCASRTVGTEGYQPQHFGDGTRLSIL.

V is TRBV7-3 and J is TRBJ2-5, with 11 bases matching TRBD1. Germline assignment: CDR1 SGHTA and CDR2 FQGTGA. After removal of 4 bases from V and 5 bases from J, the junction contained 6 bases not matched to a gene. The CDR3 loop spans 15 amino acids. CDR3 residues: CASSSSGTGGETQYF. As DNA, the CDR3 is TGTGCCAGCAGCTCTTCCGGGACAGGGGGGGAGACCCAGTACTTC.

The V gene is TRBV5-1, the J gene TRBJ2-7, with TRBD1 matching over 9 bases. Trimming at V came to 4 bases and at J to 6 bases, leaving 5 bases not matched to a gene. CDR3 length: 13 residues. CDR1 is SGHRS, CDR2 YFSETQ, per germline. The CDR3 is CASSGQDRGEQYF. The CDR3 DNA reads as TGCGCCAGCAGCGGACAGGACAGGGGCGAGCAGTACTTC.

The V and J genes are TRBV3-1 (or the pseudogene TRBV3-2) and TRBJ1-1; possible D gene TRBD1, 5 bases. V was shortened by 4 bases and J by 5 bases, with 11 bases between the two germline ends. This CDR3 contains 13 residues. CDR1 and CDR2 (germline): LGHDT, YNNKEL (reference sequence). The CDR3 is CASSPPGLTEAFF. CDR3 coding DNA: TGTGCCAGCAGCCCCCCGGGACTTACTGAAGCTTTCTTT.

Concerning this clone: Germline and junction disagree at one end, which may indicate a read error. The chain carries TRBV7-7 and TRBJ2-1; D ambiguous. Germline CDR1 reads SSHAT; CDR2 reads FNYEAQ (reference sequence). This CDR3 region has 14 residues. CDR3 nucleotides: TGTGCTAGCAGCCCGGACCGATCCTACAATGAGCAGTTCTTC. Translating it yields CASSPDRSYNEQFF.